The 9 T cell receptor beta chains in this list originate from one sample, sequenced in a study of cytomegalovirus exposure and HLA in healthy donors. Both 60 Vbeta primers and 13 Jbeta primers went into the PCR. Some clones are missing from TCRdb's copy, which holds only in-frame ones; the method was immunoSEQ multiplex PCR. The sample has about 170,000 clones; around 76% are singletons. Sequencing was done on a sample of PBMCs. The source of these receptors is a middle-aged man in good health and CMV-seropositive.

This clone appeared a few times. This chain uses TRBV11-2 with TRBJ1-2, with D unclear. The germline V and J ends were trimmed by 3 bases and 4 bases, with 9 bases remaining between them. In germline, CDR1 is SGHAT, CDR2 FQNNGV. The CDR3 extends over 13 amino acids. CDR3 in amino acids: CASSFRGSYGYTF. CDR3 bases: TGTGCCAGCAGCTTTCGCGGGAGCTATGGCTACACCTTC.

This sequence joins TRBV5-6 and TRBJ2-5, with D maybe TRBD1 (5 bases). V was trimmed by 1 base and J by 5 bases, leaving 9 bases between them. This CDR3 has 13 residues. Per the germline V gene, CDR1 is SGHDT and CDR2 is YYEEEE. This CDR3 reads CASSLRGVETQYF. CDR3 coding DNA: TGTGCCAGCAGCTTGAGGGGCGTGGAGACCCAGTACTTC.

This clone was found a few times. This CDR3 reads CASSPEDSHEKLFF. CDR3 sequence (DNA): TGTGCCAGCAGTCCCGAAGACAGCCATGAAAAACTGTTTTTT. This rearrangement joins TRBV6-6 to TRBJ1-4; possibly TRBD1 for D (5 bases). CDR3 length equals 14 residues. Per the germline V gene, CDR1 is MNHNY and CDR2 is SVGAGI (reference sequence). Trimming pared 5 bases from V and 6 bases from J, leaving 13 bases between.

The J gene is TRBJ2-1, the V gene TRBV5-6; no clear D. This CDR3 spans 12 amino acids. Germline CDR1 SGHDT, CDR2 YYEEEE. V lost 0 bases to trimming and J lost 9 bases, with 7 bases between them. In DNA form, the CDR3 reads TGTGCCAGCAGCTTGGGGAGCCGTGAGCAGTTCTTC. Protein sequence: CASSLGSREQFF.

With respect to this clone: Sequence at one end of the junction differs from germline and may be a read error. V and J are TRBV7-9 and TRBJ1-5; 11 nucleotides align to TRBD1. Germline V gene data show CDR1 as SEHNR and CDR2 as FQNEAQ (reference sequence). This CDR3 contains 18 residues. The CDR3 DNA reads as TGTTCCAGCAGCCATGGGGACAGGGGGTTTATGAGCAATCAGCCCCAGCATTTT. Encoded protein: CSSSHGDRGFMSNQPQHF. Supplemented by reference TRBV7-9 and TRBJ1-5, the full variable domain reads DTGVSQNPRHKITKRGQNVTFRCDPISEHNRLYWYRQTLGQGPEFLTYFQNEAQLEKSRLLSDRFSAERPKGSFSTLEIQRTEQGDSAMYLCSSSHGDRGFMSNQPQHFGDGTRLSIL.

This rearrangement joins TRBV6-1 to TRBJ1-3; TRBD1 is a possible D gene (6 bases). V was pared by 4 bases and J by 2 bases, with 21 bases between. Germline V gene sequence: CDR1 MNHNS, CDR2 SASEGT. The CDR3 totals 18 residues. CDR3 in amino acids: CASSVSIGSTGPGNTIYF. CDR3 in DNA: TGTGCCAGCAGTGTATCGATAGGTAGTACAGGGCCTGGAAACACCATATATTTT.

The gene calls are TRBV5-1 and TRBJ2-2; TRBD2 agrees at 11 bases. V lost 3 bases, J lost 1 base, and 2 bases stayed unmatched. This CDR3 has 16 amino acids. CDR1 SGHRS and CDR2 YFSETQ come from the germline V gene. The CDR3 DNA reads TGCGCCAGCAGCTGGCTAGCGGGGGGGAACACCGGGGAGCTGTTTTTT. It is translated as CASSWLAGGNTGELFF. The full variable domain, with the rest looked up from reference TRBV5-1 and TRBJ2-2, is KAGVTQTPRYLIKTRGQQVTLSCSPISGHRSVSWYQQTPGQGLQFLFEYFSETQRNKGNFPGRFSGRQFSNSRSEMNVSTLELGDSALYLCASSWLAGGNTGELFFGEGSRLTVL.

The chain is built from TRBV9 and TRBJ1-5, with D possibly being TRBD1 (5 bases). Trimming took 4 bases from V and 3 from J, leaving 14 bases between them. The germline gives CDR1 SGDLS, CDR2 YYNGEE. This CDR3 is 15 amino acids long. The CDR3 is CASSRQSGINQPQHF. The CDR3 nucleotides read TGTGCCAGCAGCCGACAGTCAGGGATCAATCAGCCCCAGCATTTT. The whole variable domain, remainder taken from reference TRBV9 and TRBJ1-5, is DSGVTQTPKHLITATGQRVTLRCSPRSGDLSVYWYQQSLDQGLQFLIQYYNGEERAKGNILERFSAQQFPDLHSELNLSSLELGDSALYFCASSRQSGINQPQHFGDGTRLSIL.

The rearrangement links TRBV6-1 to TRBJ1-4, with D uncertain. Between the trimmed V and J ends, which lost 5 bases and 0 bases, there was a span of 7 bases. The CDR3 length is 14 residues. Germline lookup yields CDR1 MNHNS and CDR2 SASEGT. The CDR3 DNA is TGTGCCAGCAGTCGACTTGCAACTAATGAAAAACTGTTTTTT. Protein product: CASSRLATNEKLFF.